This T cell receptor (beta chain) was observed in a study of regulatory T cells in long-lasting Graves disease. To make TCR beta libraries, researchers used iRepertoire HTBI primers and Arm-PCR of CDR3 regions. TCRdb re-derived calls from the multiplex PCR reads in MiXCR, one entry per CDR3 protein. The sample contains around 250,000 distinct CDR3 sequences, approximately 18% of which appear only once. Time point of the sample: newly diagnosed GD, antithyroid drugs for less than 3 months. The authors made the TCR library using RNA they extracted from PBMCs. In germline, CDR1 is SQVTM, CDR2 ANQGSEA. V was trimmed by 5 bases and J by 8 bases, leaving 21 bases between them. The CDR3 has 14 amino acids. The same specimen was also included in a second study, on T cells in Graves' hyperthyroidism and ophthalmopathy.

This sample comprised peripheral blood mononuclear cells (PBMCs), obtained at new diagnosis, from a patient treated with antithyroid drugs. The gene calls are TRBV29-1 and TRBJ1-2; no definite D call. This receptor was identified in a woman in her twenties or thirties with Graves disease. This CDR3 reads CSVPEDWTLRGYTF. DNA of the CDR3: TGCAGCGTTCCCGAAGATTGGACTCTTAGGGGCTACACCTTC.